A single sample gave rise to the 25 T cell receptor beta chains below, sequenced in a study of cytomegalovirus exposure and HLA in healthy donors. Researchers ran the PCR with 60 Vbeta and 13 Jbeta primers. Repertoires were generated with immunoSEQ multiplex PCR, while TCRdb's copy carries only in-frame clones and drops some. The sample contains about 140,000 clones, more than 75% of which appear only once. Sequencing was performed on PBMCs. These receptors originate from a man between 18 and 29 years old in good health and CMV-seronegative.

The V call is TRBV7-9, the J call TRBJ2-7, with D possibly matching TRBD1 (5 bases). The V end was cut by 5 bases, the J end by 3 bases, with 14 bases between. The CDR3 contains 14 residues. Germline V CDR1 and CDR2: SEHNR, FQNEAQ (reference sequence). The CDR3 region is CASSPRDSRYEQYF. CDR3 nucleotides: TGTGCCAGCAGCCCCAGGGATTCGCGCTACGAGCAGTACTTC.

V and J are TRBV5-1 and TRBJ2-3; 8 bases align to TRBD1. The CDR3 runs 15 residues. V trimming: 4 bases; J trimming: 2 bases; junction bases outside the gene matches: 6. Germline CDR1 is SGHRS and CDR2 is YFSETQ. The CDR3 DNA follows: TGCGCCAGCAGCCCCAGACAGGGGCCCACAGATACGCAGTATTTT. This translates into CASSPRQGPTDTQYF.

This sequence joins TRBV9 and TRBJ2-6, with 7 bases lining up with TRBD1. V dropped 0 bases and J dropped 0; count of bases not matched to a gene: 6. CDR1 is SGDLS, CDR2 YYNGEE, per germline. This CDR3 comprises 18 residues. CDR3: CASSVEGQPGSGANVLTF. The CDR3 DNA sequence: TGTGCCAGCAGCGTAGAGGGACAGCCTGGCTCTGGGGCCAACGTCCTGACTTTC.

The genes are TRBV7-9 and TRBJ2-1; maybe TRBD2 (6 bases). The CDR3 is 13 residues long. The V end was cut by 6 bases, the J end by 10 bases, with 16 bases between. Germline V gene data show CDR1 as SEHNR and CDR2 as FQNEAQ (reference sequence). CDR3 protein: CASRAAGRREQFF. DNA for the CDR3: TGTGCCAGCAGAGCCGCGGGGCGCAGGGAGCAGTTCTTC.

This clone was observed a few times. Other DNA sequences in the sample encode the same CDR3. This chain connects TRBV29-1 to TRBJ1-1; D not certain. V dropped 4 bases and J dropped 5 bases, with 5 bases sitting between them. The V gene's germline CDR1 is SQVTM and CDR2 ANQGSEA. CDR3 size: 10 residues. The CDR3 bases are TGCAGCGTTGCGGGGACTGAAGCTTTCTTT. Its translation is CSVAGTEAFF.

The rearrangement uses TRBV5-4 and TRBJ2-5, with TRBD2 matching over 8 bases. The J call is doubtful: the DNA matches TRBJ2-7 better. The CDR3 contains 16 residues. Germline loops: CDR1 SGHNT, CDR2 YYREEE (reference sequence). This chain's CDR3 is CASSSYSAGVGYEQYF. CDR3 sequence (DNA): TGTGCCAGCAGCTCCTACTCAGCGGGAGTAGGCTACGAGCAGTACTTC.

The V gene is TRBV29-1, the J gene TRBJ2-5; perhaps TRBD2 as D (5 bases). This CDR3 is built from 11 residues. Germline CDR1 SQVTM, CDR2 ANQGSEA. The germline V and J ends were trimmed by 4 bases and 5 bases, with 8 bases remaining between them. The CDR3 DNA sequence: TGCAGCGTTGGGGGAGAGGAGACCCAGTACTTC. This sequence encodes CSVGGEETQYF.

In this sample, this clone is medium-sized (0.01 to 0.1%). This rearrangement joins TRBV2 to TRBJ2-7, with 8 bases matching TRBD1. Germline loops: CDR1 SNHLY, CDR2 FYNNEI. Trimming removed 10 bases from V and 3 bases from J; junction bases left unmatched: 8. This CDR3 has 13 amino acids. The CDR3 sequence: CAISGGDLYEQYF. The CDR3 DNA reads TGTGCCATCTCAGGGGGCGATCTCTACGAGCAGTACTTC.

The chain uses TRBV25-1 and TRBJ1-1; D is undetermined. Trimming cost V 1 base and J 4 bases, with 19 bases left between them. The CDR3 extends over 17 amino acids. Germline CDR1 reads MGHDK; CDR2 reads SYGVNS. CDR3 DNA sequence: TGTGCCAGCAGTGAATCGTTAACCTCGGGGTTGGCCACTGAAGCTTTCTTT. This encodes CASSESLTSGLATEAFF.

J is TRBJ2-2 and V is TRBV19, with 10 positions matching TRBD2. V dropped 5 bases and J dropped 1; count of bases not matched to a gene: 1. CDR3 length: 15 amino acids. Germline assignment: CDR1 LNHDA and CDR2 SQIVND (reference sequence). CDR3 in DNA: TGTGCCAGTAGTCGGACTAGCGGGAACACCGGGGAGCTGTTTTTT. Residues: CASSRTSGNTGELFF.

This chain joins TRBV27 and TRBJ2-7; D unclear. Trimming stripped 4 bases from V and 6 bases from J, with 16 bases between. The CDR3 extends over 14 amino acids. Germline CDR1 and CDR2: MNHEY and SMNVEV (reference sequence). CDR3 residues: CASSSNPDSGEQYF. The CDR3 DNA reads TGTGCCAGCAGTTCAAACCCCGACTCTGGCGAGCAGTACTTC.

The chain has TRBV6-1 and TRBJ2-7; D may be TRBD1 (6 bases). Germline CDR1 is MNHNS and CDR2 is SASEGT. The CDR3 sequence is 13 residues long. With 10 bases removed from V and 0 bases from J, the gap between germline ends came to 13 bases. CDR3 protein: CATEGGVSYEQYF. The CDR3 DNA sequence: TGTGCCACTGAAGGGGGAGTCTCCTACGAGCAGTACTTC.

The chain is built from TRBV27 and TRBJ2-7; 8 bases match TRBD1. Germline CDR1 is MNHEY and CDR2 is SMNVEV (reference sequence). With V trimmed by 5 bases and J by 6 bases, 6 bases remained unmatched. This CDR3 spans 13 amino acids. The DNA of the CDR3 is TGTGCCAGCAGTCAAGGACAGGGAATCGAGCAGTACTTC. Encoded protein: CASSQGQGIEQYF.

This clone showed up just a few times. The chain couples TRBV5-6 to TRBJ2-4; possible D gene TRBD1, 6 bases. Germline V gene lookup returns CDR1 SGHDT and CDR2 YYEEEE. Trimming left V 0 bases short and J 5 bases short, with 9 bases between. The CDR3 is 14 residues long. The DNA for the CDR3 is TGTGCCAGCAGCTTGGCAGGGGCCCAAAACATTCAGTACTTC. This translates into CASSLAGAQNIQYF.

This rearrangement joins TRBV5-1 to TRBJ2-5; 12 bases are shared with TRBD2. The V gene end was trimmed by 4 bases and the J gene end by 2 bases; junction bases not matched to a gene: 12. The CDR3 totals 18 residues. Germline CDR1 reads SGHRS; CDR2 reads YFSETQ. Written as DNA, the CDR3 is TGCGCCAGCAGCCGCGGACTAGCGGGGACTTCTATTCAAGAGACCCAGTACTTC. Translation gives CASSRGLAGTSIQETQYF. The whole variable domain, remainder taken from reference TRBV5-1 and TRBJ2-5, is KAGVTQTPRYLIKTRGQQVTLSCSPISGHRSVSWYQQTPGQGLQFLFEYFSETQRNKGNFPGRFSGRQFSNSRSEMNVSTLELGDSALYLCASSRGLAGTSIQETQYFGPGTRLLVL.

V and J are TRBV30 and TRBJ2-3, with 11 bases aligning to TRBD1. The CDR3 is made up of 16 amino acids. V lost 3 bases, J lost 5 bases, and 10 bases stayed unmatched. Germline CDR1 and CDR2: GTSNPN and SVGIG (reference sequence). The CDR3 reads CAWSPPGQGVGDTQYF. CDR3 sequence (DNA): TGTGCCTGGAGCCCACCGGGACAGGGGGTCGGAGATACGCAGTATTTT.

This chain uses TRBV7-3 with TRBJ2-1, with 7 bases matching TRBD1. After removal of 3 bases from V and 0 bases from J, the junction contained 2 bases not matched to a gene. The CDR3 covers 15 residues. Germline V gene sequence: CDR1 SGHTA, CDR2 FQGTGA. Here the CDR3 reads CASSFRDSSYNEQFF. The CDR3 DNA is TGTGCCAGCAGCTTCCGGGACAGCTCCTACAATGAGCAGTTCTTC.

The chain is built from TRBV4-1 and TRBJ1-5, with D perhaps TRBD1 (6 bases). The V gene's germline CDR1 is MGHRA and CDR2 YSYEKL. This CDR3 is 16 amino acids long. The ends were cut back, 1 base at V and 4 bases at J, with 14 bases in the middle. The CDR3 sequence: CASSQGPDRWNQPQHF. In DNA form, the CDR3 reads TGCGCCAGCAGCCAAGGCCCTGACAGGTGGAATCAGCCCCAGCATTTT.

V usage is TRBV19 and J usage is TRBJ1-3; possibly TRBD1 for D (5 bases). V gave up 2 bases and J gave up 0 bases, with 8 bases separating them. Germline V gene lookup returns CDR1 LNHDA and CDR2 SQIVND (reference sequence). The CDR3 runs to 15 residues. In DNA form, the CDR3 reads TGTGCCAGTAGTATAACAGGCCCCTCTGGAAACACCATATATTTT. This gives the protein CASSITGPSGNTIYF. The entire variable domain, with the rest obtained from reference TRBV19 and TRBJ1-3, is as follows: DGGITQSPKYLFRKEGQNVTLSCEQNLNHDAMYWYRQDPGQGLRLIYYSQIVNDFQKGDIAEGYSVSREKKESFPLTVTSAQKNPTAFYLCASSITGPSGNTIYFGEGSWLTVV.

This clone has only one observation. The J gene is TRBJ1-1, the V gene TRBV5-1, with D possibly TRBD1 on 6 matching bases. V lost 2 bases and J lost 0, with 20 bases in between. The CDR3 has 18 amino acids. Germline CDR1 and CDR2: SGHRS and YFSETQ. The CDR3 loop is CASSFQGGGAPLNTEAFF. CDR3 coding DNA: TGCGCCAGCAGCTTCCAGGGCGGGGGGGCGCCTTTGAACACTGAAGCTTTCTTT.

The chain couples TRBV7-9 to TRBJ1-4, with a tentative D call TRBD1 (6 bases). V lost 2 bases and J lost 12, with 10 bases in between. Germline V gene sequence: CDR1 SEHNR, CDR2 FQNEAQ (reference sequence). The CDR3 loop spans 12 amino acids. The CDR3 sequence: CASSLTGTELFF. In DNA, the CDR3 is TGTGCCAGCAGCTTAACAGGGACGGAACTGTTTTTT.

This clone was counted a single time. V is TRBV6-5 and J is TRBJ1-1; weak D call: TRBD1 (6 bases). This CDR3 comprises 16 residues. Trimming removed 4 bases at V and 5 bases at J, with 20 bases between. Germline CDR1 MNHEY, CDR2 SVGAGI. The CDR3: CASSSHTGSQSTEAFF. The CDR3 DNA reads as TGTGCCAGCAGTTCTCATACAGGGTCGCAGTCTACTGAAGCTTTCTTT.

The sample holds a few counts of this clone. V usage is TRBV2 and J usage is TRBJ2-7, with 7 bases matching TRBD2. The germline gives CDR1 SNHLY, CDR2 FYNNEI. CDR3 length equals 18 residues. Trimming took 3 bases from V and 1 from J; bases not matched to a gene: 15. CDR3 DNA: TGTGCCAGCAGTGATGACGGGGCTAGCGGAGATGGGTCCTACGAGCAGTACTTC. It is translated as CASSDDGASGDGSYEQYF.

This clone was observed a few times. The chain joins TRBV6-5 to TRBJ2-2; weak D call: TRBD1 (6 bases). V was shortened by 6 bases and J by 6 bases, with 14 bases between the two germline ends. The CDR3 is 14 amino acids. Germline V CDR1 and CDR2: MNHEY, SVGAGI. The CDR3 region is CASREQGLAGELFF. CDR3 sequence (DNA): TGTGCCAGCAGAGAACAGGGTTTAGCCGGGGAGCTGTTTTTT.

CDR3 region: CASSPETGGYTF. CDR3 nucleotide sequence: TGTGCCAGCTCACCCGAGACAGGAGGCTACACCTTC. V and J are TRBV18 and TRBJ1-2; maybe TRBD1 (6 bases). This CDR3 contains 12 residues. Germline V CDR1 and CDR2: KGHSH, LQKENI. The ends were cut back, 3 bases at V and 8 bases at J, with 10 bases in the middle.